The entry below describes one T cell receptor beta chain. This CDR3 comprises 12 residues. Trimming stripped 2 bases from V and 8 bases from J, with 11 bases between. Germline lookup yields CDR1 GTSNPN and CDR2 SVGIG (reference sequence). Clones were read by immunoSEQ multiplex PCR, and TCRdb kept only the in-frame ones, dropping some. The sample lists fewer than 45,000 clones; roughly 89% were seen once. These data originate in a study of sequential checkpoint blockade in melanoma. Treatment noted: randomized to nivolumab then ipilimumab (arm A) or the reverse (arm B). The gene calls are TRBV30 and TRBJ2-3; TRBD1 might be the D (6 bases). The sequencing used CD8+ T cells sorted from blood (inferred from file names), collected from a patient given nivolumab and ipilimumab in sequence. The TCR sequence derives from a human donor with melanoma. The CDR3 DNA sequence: TGTGCCTGGAGTACAGGGATGGGTACGCAGTATTTT. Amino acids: CAWSTGMGTQYF.